This TCR beta chain was identified during a study of blood T cell repertoires in COVID-19 (dated by TCRdb to the early 2020s). With respect to the entire study: Collaborator samples came from the United States, Italy and Spain and covered acute and convalescent phases of COVID-19. The material from the prospective study consisted of cDNA or gDNA derived from T cells, B-cell-depleted T cells, or PBMCs. Subjects who had been exposed to COVID-19, were actively infected with it, or had recovered from it provided the deeply sampled blood TCRbeta repertoires that made up the dataset. The repertoires were released in a freely available public database meant as a resource for research on the immune response to SARS-CoV-2. The samples were drawn from the first 160 participants of the ongoing ImmuneRACE study and from roughly 1,300 subjects provided by 6 global collaborators. Nearly every sample came with metadata listing a de-identified subject ID, COVID-19 status, age in years and sex. Where available, HLA class I and class II types were obtained from metadata supplied by the sample provider rather than from assay-based typing.

Of note for this clone: What this receptor recognizes is not known. Nothing much larger sits one base from this clone, and base qualities are not available.

The paper as a whole reports these results and caveats: How much clinical and demographic metadata was included differed by source and by participant, and the metadata was provided uncurated.

Samples from volunteer blood donors who had recovered from COVID-19 were contributed by a second Seattle source. Whole blood was collected in K2EDTA tubes by collaborating institutions according to the institutions' own protocols. For TCRbeta analysis, collaborators shipped samples in one of three forms: frozen whole blood, isolated PBMCs, or DNA extracted from either of those sample types. TCRbeta CDR3 regions were amplified from genomic DNA using the immunoSEQ Assay, a bias-controlled multiplex PCR. For the original study's pipeline: The number of nucleated cells in each sample was estimated from the amplification of reference gene primers within the assay. To quantify the absolute abundance of each unique TCRbeta CDR3 rearrangement, sequence reads were collapsed and filtered. For each sample, productive Simpson clonality was calculated by taking the square root of Simpson's diversity index across productive rearrangements. The table comes from immuneACCESS by way of TCRdb, which keeps in-frame sequences with V and J called. Part of the clones is missing from these tables; in studies checked, under half for an unresolved V gene and the rest for unknown reasons. The V and J calls and clone size were taken over from that table, and D and trimming were inferred from the DNA. In all, the sample holds about 230,000 clones, and around 84% of those were seen once. Of the sample, about 1.5% is held by the ten largest clones.

The CDR1 and CDR2 encoded by the germline V gene are MGHDK and SYGVNS. The CDR3 spans 16 residues, from the cysteine through the phenylalanine. CDR3 DNA is the only sequence kept; it has 48 bases, read in frame from the first base. For this chain, trimming is 4 bases at the V end and 4 bases at the J end, and the number of junction bases without a gene match is 7. The sequenced sample was peripheral blood. The chain was built from TRBV25-1 and TRBJ1-6, with 7 bases aligning to TRBD1. This TCR came from a woman in her thirties or forties who had recovered from COVID-19. The nucleotide sequence reads as follows: TGTGCCAGCAGTGGAACCAGACAGGGATATAATTCACCCCTCCACTTT. Its amino acids are CASSGTRQGYNSPLHF.